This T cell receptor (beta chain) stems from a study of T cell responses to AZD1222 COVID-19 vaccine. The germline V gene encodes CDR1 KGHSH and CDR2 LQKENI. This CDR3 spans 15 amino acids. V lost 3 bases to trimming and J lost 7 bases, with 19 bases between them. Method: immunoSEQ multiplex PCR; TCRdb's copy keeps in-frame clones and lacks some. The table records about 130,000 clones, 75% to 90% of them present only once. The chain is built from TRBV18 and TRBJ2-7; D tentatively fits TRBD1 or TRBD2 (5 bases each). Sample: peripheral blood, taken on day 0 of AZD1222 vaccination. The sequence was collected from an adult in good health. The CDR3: CASSPKQQGGLEQYF. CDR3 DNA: TGTGCCAGCTCACCCAAACAGCAGGGCGGGTTAGAGCAGTACTTC.